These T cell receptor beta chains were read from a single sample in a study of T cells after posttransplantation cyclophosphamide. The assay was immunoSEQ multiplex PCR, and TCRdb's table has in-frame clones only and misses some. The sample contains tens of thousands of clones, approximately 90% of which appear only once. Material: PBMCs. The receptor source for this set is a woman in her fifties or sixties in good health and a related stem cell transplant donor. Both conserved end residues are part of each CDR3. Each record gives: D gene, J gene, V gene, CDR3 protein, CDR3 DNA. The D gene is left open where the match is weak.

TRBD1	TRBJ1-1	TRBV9	CASSYRTGSTEAFF	TGTGCCAGCAGCTACCGGACAGGGAGCACTGAAGCTTTCTTT
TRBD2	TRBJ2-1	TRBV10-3	CAISRITSGRGNEQFF	TGTGCCATCAGCCGAATTACTAGCGGGCGGGGGAATGAGCAGTTCTTC
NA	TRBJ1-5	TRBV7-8	CASSTSRAGEKHF	TGTGCCAGCAGCACCTCCAGGGCAGGGGAAAAGCATTTT
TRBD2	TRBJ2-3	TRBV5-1	CASGGLAGSTDTQYF	TGCGCCAGCGGGGGACTAGCGGGGAGCACAGATACGCAGTATTTT
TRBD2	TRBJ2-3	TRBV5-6	CASNQRDLTDTQYF	TGTGCCAGCAACCAGCGGGACCTCACAGATACGCAGTATTTT
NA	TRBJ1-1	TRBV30	CAWSVLNEAFF	TGTGCCTGGAGTGTCTTAAATGAAGCTTTCTTT
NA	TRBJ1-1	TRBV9	CASSVGTGGSEAFF	TGTGCCAGCAGCGTAGGTACCGGGGGATCTGAAGCTTTCTTT
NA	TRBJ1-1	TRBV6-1	CASSESIQTSAFF	TGTGCCAGCAGTGAATCAATACAGACGTCGGCTTTCTTT
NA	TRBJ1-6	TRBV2	CASSHRPGEANSPLHF	TGTGCCAGCAGTCACCGACCGGGAGAGGCCAATTCACCCCTCCACTTT
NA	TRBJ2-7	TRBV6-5	CASSPGSYEQYF	TGTGCCAGCAGCCCCGGCTCCTACGAGCAGTACTTC